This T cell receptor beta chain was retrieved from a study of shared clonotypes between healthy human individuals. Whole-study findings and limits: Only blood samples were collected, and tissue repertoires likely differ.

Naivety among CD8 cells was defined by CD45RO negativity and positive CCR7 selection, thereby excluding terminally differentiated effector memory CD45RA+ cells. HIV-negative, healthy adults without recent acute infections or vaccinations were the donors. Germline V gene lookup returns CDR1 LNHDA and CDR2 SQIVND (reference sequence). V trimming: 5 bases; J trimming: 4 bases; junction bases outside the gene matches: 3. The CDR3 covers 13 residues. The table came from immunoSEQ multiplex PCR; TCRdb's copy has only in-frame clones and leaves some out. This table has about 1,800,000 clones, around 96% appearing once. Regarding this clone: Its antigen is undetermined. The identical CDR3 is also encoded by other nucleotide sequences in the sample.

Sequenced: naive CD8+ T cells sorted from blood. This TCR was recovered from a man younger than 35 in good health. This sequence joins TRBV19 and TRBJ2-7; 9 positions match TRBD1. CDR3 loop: CASSAGQGYEQYF. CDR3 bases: TGTGCCAGTAGTGCCGGACAGGGGTACGAGCAGTACTTC.